The rows below give T cell receptor beta chains drawn from one sample of a study of blood T cell repertoires in COVID-19. Profiling relied on immunoSEQ multiplex PCR, and the TCRdb table lists in-frame clones only, not all of them. In the table there are around 470,000 clones, around 90% of which are singletons. The sequencing input was PBMCs or T cells enriched from blood (not recorded which). The receptors stem from a man aged 18 to 29 who had recovered from COVID-19. Each CDR3 is given with its conserved first and last residue. The D gene is left open where the match is weak. Clone size is given for some rows only: seen once, a few or many times, or a class if the clone is expanded.

NA TRBD1 TRBJ2-6 TRBV7-9 18 TGTGCCAGCAGCTTAGCGGGGACAGTCCGCTCTGGGGCCAACGTCCTGACTTTC CASSLAGTVRSGANVLTF
NA TRBD1 TRBJ2-1 TRBV6-4 16 TGTGCCAGCAGTGTTATAGGGACAGGGGCCTACAATGAGCAGTTCTTC CASSVIGTGAYNEQFF
NA TRBD2 TRBJ2-3 TRBV5-1 16 TGCGCCAGCAGCGGGGGGACTAGCGGGTACACAGATACGCAGTATTTT CASSGGTSGYTDTQYF
NA NA TRBJ1-2 TRBV3-1/TRBV3-2 12 TGTGCCAGCAGCCAAGCAGACTATGGCTACACCTTC CASSQADYGYTF
NA NA TRBJ1-2 TRBV5-4 11 TGTGCCAGCAGCCGGGGGGGTGGCTACACCTTC CASSRGGGYTF
NA NA TRBJ1-3 TRBV7-9 12 TGTGCCAGCAAGGGGTTTGGAAACACCATATATTTT CASKGFGNTIYF
NA TRBD1 TRBJ2-2 TRBV28 14 TGTGCCAGCAGTCCGGGACAGGCAACCGGGGAGCTGTTTTTT CASSPGQATGELFF
NA TRBD2 TRBJ2-3 TRBV28 17 TGTGCCAGCAGCCCTAGGATACTAGCGGGAGCTACAGATACGCAGTATTTT CASSPRILAGATDTQYF
NA NA TRBJ1-4 TRBV2 20 TGTGCCAGCAGTGTCCCCACCGTCCTTGTCTCAGCAGAGGATAGTGAAAAACTGTTTTTT CASSVPTVLVSAEDSEKLFF
NA NA TRBJ1-6 TRBV5-1 18 TGCGCCAGCAGCTTACAGGGTTCCCAGAGCTCCTATAATTCACCCCTCCACTTT CASSLQGSQSSYNSPLHF
NA NA TRBJ2-1 TRBV11-3 14 TGTGCCAGCAGCTTTTTTATGGGCGCGAATGAGCAGTTCTTC CASSFFMGANEQFF
NA TRBD1 TRBJ2-5 TRBV6-5 15 TGTGCCAGCAGTACAGGGGTTATGGTAGGGGAGACCCAGTACTTC CASSTGVMVGETQYF
NA TRBD1 TRBJ1-6 TRBV11-1 14 TGTGCCAGCAGCTTAGACAGGGGCCCATCACCCCTCCACTTT CASSLDRGPSPLHF
NA NA TRBJ2-7 TRBV19 11 TGTGCCAGTAGTAGTGACAGGGAGCAGTACTTC CASSSDREQYF
NA TRBD1 TRBJ2-7 TRBV18 14 TGTGCCAGCTCACCTGACAGGGGCATTGGTGAGCAGTACTTC CASSPDRGIGEQYF
once NA TRBJ1-3 TRBV30 12 TGTGCCTGGAGTGTAACAGGAAACACCATATATTTT CAWSVTGNTIYF
once TRBD2 TRBJ2-1 TRBV13 15 TGTGCCAGCAGCTTCGGGACTAGCGCCTACAATGAGCAGTTCTTC CASSFGTSAYNEQFF
NA TRBD1 TRBJ2-7 TRBV15 14 TGTGCCACCAGCACCACAGGGGGCTCCTACGAGCAGTACTTC CATSTTGGSYEQYF
few NA TRBJ1-3 TRBV19 14 TGTGCCAGTAAGGGGTTAAGCGCTGGAAACACCATATATTTT CASKGLSAGNTIYF
NA TRBD1 TRBJ1-2 TRBV10-1 15 TGCGCCAGCAGTGATGGGGCTACAGGGGTGAATGGCTACACCTTC CASSDGATGVNGYTF
NA TRBD2 TRBJ2-7 TRBV20-1 14 TGCAGTGCTAGTTCTAGCGGGAGTGGCGACGAGCAGTACTTC CSASSSGSGDEQYF
few NA TRBJ1-5 TRBV11-2 13 TGTGCCAGCAGCTCGAGAAGCAATCAGCCCCAGCATTTT CASSSRSNQPQHF
NA NA TRBJ2-7 TRBV11-3 14 TGTGCCAGCAGCTTAGAATCAGGGATCGACGAGCAGTACTTC CASSLESGIDEQYF
NA TRBD1 TRBJ1-1 TRBV7-9 15 TGTGCCAGCAGCTTAGCCGGGACAGGGGTTGCTGAAGCTTTCTTT CASSLAGTGVAEAFF